This T cell receptor (beta chain) comes out of a study of tumor-infiltrating lymphocytes in oesophageal squamous cell carcinoma. Germline V gives CDR1 KGHDR, CDR2 SFDVKD. This CDR3 is 16 amino acids long. TCRdb reprocessed the PCR reads with MiXCR, giving one entry per CDR3 protein. The profile shows fewer than 16,000 distinct CDR3 sequences, more than 50% of them singletons. The material sequenced was esophageal tumor tissue. The sequence was collected from a male donor with esophageal squamous cell carcinoma. The chain has TRBV24-1 and TRBJ2-3, with 9 bases lining up with TRBD1. The DNA matches TRBJ2-1 better at its end, which makes the J call doubtful. Here the CDR3 reads CATSDMDRGVWNEQFF. DNA for the CDR3: TGTGCCACCAGTGACATGGACAGGGGTGTCTGGAATGAGCAGTTCTTC.